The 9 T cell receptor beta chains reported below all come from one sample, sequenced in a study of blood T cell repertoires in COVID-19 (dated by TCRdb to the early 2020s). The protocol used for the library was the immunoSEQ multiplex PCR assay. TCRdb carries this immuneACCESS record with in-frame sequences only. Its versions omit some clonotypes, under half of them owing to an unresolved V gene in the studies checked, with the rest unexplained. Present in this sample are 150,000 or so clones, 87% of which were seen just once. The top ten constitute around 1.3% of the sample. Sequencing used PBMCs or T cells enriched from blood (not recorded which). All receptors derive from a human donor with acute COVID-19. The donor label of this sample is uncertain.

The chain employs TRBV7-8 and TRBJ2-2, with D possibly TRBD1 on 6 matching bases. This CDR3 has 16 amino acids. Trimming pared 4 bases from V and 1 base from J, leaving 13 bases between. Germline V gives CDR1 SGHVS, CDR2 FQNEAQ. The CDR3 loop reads CASSYQGQMNTGELFF. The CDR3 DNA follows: TGTGCCAGCAGCTATCAAGGACAGATGAACACCGGGGAGCTGTTTTTT.

CDR3 in amino acids: CASSSGQGWTDTQYF. CDR3 bases: TGCGCCAGCAGCTCAGGACAGGGTTGGACAGATACGCAGTATTTT. This chain uses TRBV5-1 with TRBJ2-3; 8 bases align to TRBD1. Germline V gives CDR1 SGHRS, CDR2 YFSETQ. This CDR3 has 15 residues. Germline trimming cut 3 bases from V and 3 bases from J; bases unmatched to any gene: 6.

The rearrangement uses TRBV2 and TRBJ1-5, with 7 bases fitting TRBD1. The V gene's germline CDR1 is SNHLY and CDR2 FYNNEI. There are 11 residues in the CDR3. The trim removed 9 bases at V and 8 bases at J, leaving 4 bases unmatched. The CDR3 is CASRQGKPQHF. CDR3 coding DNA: TGTGCCAGTCGACAGGGAAAGCCCCAGCATTTT.

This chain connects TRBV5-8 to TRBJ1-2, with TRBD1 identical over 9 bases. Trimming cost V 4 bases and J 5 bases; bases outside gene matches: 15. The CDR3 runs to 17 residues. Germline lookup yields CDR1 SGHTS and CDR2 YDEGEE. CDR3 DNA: TGTGCCAGCAGCGCCCCGGGACAGGGACGATTTGGGTATGGCTACACCTTC. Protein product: CASSAPGQGRFGYGYTF.

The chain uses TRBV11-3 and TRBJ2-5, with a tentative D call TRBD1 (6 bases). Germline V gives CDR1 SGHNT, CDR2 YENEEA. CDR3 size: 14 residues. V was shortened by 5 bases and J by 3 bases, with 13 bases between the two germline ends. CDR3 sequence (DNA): TGTGCCAGCAGCCCGGACAGCACCGAAGAGACCCAGTACTTC. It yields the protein CASSPDSTEETQYF.

The CDR3 is CASRSTGGEQYF. In DNA, the CDR3 is TGTGCCAGCAGGTCGACAGGGGGGGAGCAGTACTTC. The V gene is TRBV7-9, the J gene TRBJ2-7; TRBD1 matches at 9 bases. The CDR3 spans 12 residues. Trimming cost V 6 bases and J 7 bases; bases outside gene matches: 4. Germline assignment: CDR1 SEHNR and CDR2 FQNEAQ (reference sequence).

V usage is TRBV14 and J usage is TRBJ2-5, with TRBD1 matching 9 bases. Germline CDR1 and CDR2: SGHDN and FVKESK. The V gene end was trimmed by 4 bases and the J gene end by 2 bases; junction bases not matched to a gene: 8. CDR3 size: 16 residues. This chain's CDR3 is CASSPRTGEGQETQYF. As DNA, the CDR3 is TGTGCCAGCAGCCCCCGGACAGGGGAAGGGCAAGAGACCCAGTACTTC.

The CDR3 region is CASSFLPGGRELFF. CDR3 nucleotide sequence: TGTGCCAGCAGCTTCTTACCGGGGGGTCGGGAGCTGTTTTTT. This chain joins TRBV7-9 and TRBJ2-2; 7 bases fit TRBD2. The V gene's germline CDR1 is SEHNR and CDR2 FQNEAQ (reference sequence). CDR3 length: 14 residues. The ends lost 3 bases at V and 9 bases at J; junction bases unmatched: 7.

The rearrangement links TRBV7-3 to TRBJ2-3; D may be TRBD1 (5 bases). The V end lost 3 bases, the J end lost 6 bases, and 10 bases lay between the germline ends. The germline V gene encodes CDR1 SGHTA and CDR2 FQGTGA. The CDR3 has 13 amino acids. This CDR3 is CASSFAGWDTQYF. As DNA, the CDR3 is TGTGCCAGCAGCTTCGCAGGGTGGGATACGCAGTATTTT.